These T cell receptor beta chains were read from a single sample in a study of Ad26.COV2.S vaccination and SARS-CoV-2 variants. The method was immunoSEQ multiplex PCR; TCRdb's version includes in-frame clones alone and lacks a portion of them. The data hold 300,000 to 400,000 clones, with roughly 88% observed a single time. The material was peripheral blood, obtained in a trial of Ad26.COV2.S vaccine versus placebo. Receptors originate from a person aged 18-65 years who received the Ad26.COV2.S COVID-19 vaccine or a placebo. The CDR3 runs from the conserved cysteine through the conserved F or W. The D gene is left open where the match is weak. Clone size is given for some rows only: seen once, a few or many times, or a class if the clone is expanded.

NA | TRBJ1-3 | TRBD1 | TRBV6-6 | TGTGCCAGCAGTCTTTCTCAAATACACCACAGGGGGCCTGGAAACACCATATATTTT | CASSLSQIHHRGPGNTIYF
NA | TRBJ2-5 | NA | TRBV18 | TGTGCCAGCTCACCGGGCAATCAAGAGACCCAGTACTTC | CASSPGNQETQYF
once | TRBJ1-1 | NA | TRBV18 | TGTGCCAGCTCACCGGGACCGGGCACTGAAGCTTTCTTT | CASSPGPGTEAFF
NA | TRBJ1-1 | NA | TRBV20-1 | TGCAGTGCTAGTAGTGTCACCGAAATTCGGGGGGTAGGCACTGAAGCTTTCTTT | CSASSVTEIRGVGTEAFF
NA | TRBJ2-7 | NA | TRBV7-2 | TGTGCCAGCAGCTTGGGACTCTCACTCAATACCTACGAGCAGTACTTC | CASSLGLSLNTYEQYF
once | TRBJ1-1 | NA | TRBV18 | TGTGCCAGCTCACCTTCTGCTGGGGGTAACACTGAAGCTTTCTTT | CASSPSAGGNTEAFF
once | TRBJ2-1 | TRBD2 | TRBV7-9 | TGTGCCAGCAGCCTGCGACTAGCGGGAGGGGGCTCCTACAATGAGCAGTTCTTC | CASSLRLAGGGSYNEQFF
few | TRBJ1-1 | NA | TRBV3-1/TRBV3-2 | TGTGCCAGCAGCCAACAGGGGAACACTGAAGCTTTCTTT | CASSQQGNTEAFF
NA | TRBJ2-1 | TRBD2 | TRBV3-1/TRBV3-2 | TGTGCCAGCAGCCAAGGTTCAGCGGGAGGAGGGGAGCAGTTCTTC | CASSQGSAGGGEQFF
NA | TRBJ2-1 | NA | TRBV4-3 | TGCGCCAGCAGCCAATTCAATAATGACAATGAGCAGTTCTTC | CASSQFNNDNEQFF
NA | TRBJ2-2 | TRBD1 | TRBV7-2 | TGTGCCAGCAGCTTAGGAAGAGGGGGCGACACCGGGGAGCTGTTTTTT | CASSLGRGGDTGELFF
NA | TRBJ1-2 | NA | TRBV6-5 | TGTGCCAGCAGCCCACAGGAGGATTCTAACTATGGCTACACCTTC | CASSPQEDSNYGYTF
NA | TRBJ1-1 | TRBD1 | TRBV30 | TGTGCCTGGAGTCCCGACAGGGCTGCTTTCTTT | CAWSPDRAAFF
NA | TRBJ1-3 | NA | TRBV12-3/TRBV12-4 | TGTGCCAGCAGTTCAAGGACCATATATTTT | CASSSRTIYF